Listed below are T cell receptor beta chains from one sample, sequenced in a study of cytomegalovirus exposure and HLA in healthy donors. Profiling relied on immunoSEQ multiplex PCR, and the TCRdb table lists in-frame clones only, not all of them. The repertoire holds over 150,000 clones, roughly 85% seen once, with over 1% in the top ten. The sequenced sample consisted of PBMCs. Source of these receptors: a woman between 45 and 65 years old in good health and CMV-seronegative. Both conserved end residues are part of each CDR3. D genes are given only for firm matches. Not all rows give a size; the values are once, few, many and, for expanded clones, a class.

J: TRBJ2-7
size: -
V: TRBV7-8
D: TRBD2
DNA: TGTGCCAGCAGCCCTGGACTAGCGGTCTACGGGCAGTACTTC
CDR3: CASSPGLAVYGQYF

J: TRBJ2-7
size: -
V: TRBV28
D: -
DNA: TGTGCCAGCAGTTTGGGGGACATTCGGGGCGAGCAGTACTTC
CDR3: CASSLGDIRGEQYF

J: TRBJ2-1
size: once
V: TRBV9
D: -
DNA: TGTGCCAGCAGCCCCCTTTGGTACGGCCCCCAGGTGGTTACTGAGCAGTTCTTC
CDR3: CASSPLWYGPQVVTEQFF

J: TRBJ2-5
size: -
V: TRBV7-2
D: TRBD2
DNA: TGTGCCAGCAGCTCCCGGACTAGCGGGAATAAGGAGACCCAGTACTTC
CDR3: CASSSRTSGNKETQYF

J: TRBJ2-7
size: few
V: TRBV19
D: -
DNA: TGTGCCAGTAGTATGGGATGGATGACAGGACCCTCTTTCGAGCAGTACTTC
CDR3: CASSMGWMTGPSFEQYF

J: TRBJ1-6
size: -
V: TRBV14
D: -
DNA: TGTGCCAGCAGCCAGGGACTCTTGTATAATTCACCCCTCCACTTT
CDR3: CASSQGLLYNSPLHF

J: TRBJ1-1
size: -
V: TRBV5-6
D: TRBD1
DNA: TGTGCCAGCAGCTTGGGAGTAGGGACAGGGCGTTACAAGGAAGCTTTCTTT
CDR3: CASSLGVGTGRYKEAFF

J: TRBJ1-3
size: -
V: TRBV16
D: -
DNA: TGTGCCAGCAGCCAAAGTGTGTCTAACTCTGGAAACACCATATATTTT
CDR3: CASSQSVSNSGNTIYF

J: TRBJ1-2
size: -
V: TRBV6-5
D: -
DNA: TGTGCCAGCAGTCGCCCGGCTCAGGGGAACTATGGCTACACCTTC
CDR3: CASSRPAQGNYGYTF

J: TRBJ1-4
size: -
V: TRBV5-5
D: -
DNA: TGTGCCAGCAGCTTGTGGCTTGGTGAAAAACTGTTTTTT
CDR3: CASSLWLGEKLFF

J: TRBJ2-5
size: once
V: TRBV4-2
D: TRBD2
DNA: TGTGCCAGCAGTCAAGAAGGACTAGCGGGGGTTAGGGAGACCCAGTACTTC
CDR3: CASSQEGLAGVRETQYF

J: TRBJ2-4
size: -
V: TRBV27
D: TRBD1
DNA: TGTGCCAGCAGTAGTATACAGGGGGGCATTGAGAGCATTCAGTACTTC
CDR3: CASSSIQGGIESIQYF

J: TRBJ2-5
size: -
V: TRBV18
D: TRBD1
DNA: TGTGCCAGCTCACCTAACGTACAGGGGGCTGTGGGGACCCAGTACTTC
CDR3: CASSPNVQGAVGTQYF

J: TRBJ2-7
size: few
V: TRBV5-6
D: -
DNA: TGTGCCAGCCATGAGGGCGCGGGGTTGTACTTC
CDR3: CASHEGAGLYF

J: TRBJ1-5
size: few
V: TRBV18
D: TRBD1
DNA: TGTGCCAGCTCACCACGGGGACAGTCCAATCAGCCCCAGCATTTT
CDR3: CASSPRGQSNQPQHF

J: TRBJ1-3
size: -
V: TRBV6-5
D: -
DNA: TGTGCCAGCAGACAACAGGGAACTTGGGGAAACACCATATATTTT
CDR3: CASRQQGTWGNTIYF

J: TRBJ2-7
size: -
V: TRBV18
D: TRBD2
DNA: TGTGCCAGCTCACCTGGGAGGGACGAGCAGTACTTC
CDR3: CASSPGRDEQYF

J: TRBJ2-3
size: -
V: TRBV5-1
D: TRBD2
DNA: TGCGCCACCTCAAGCGGGGGGCTAGATACGCAGTATTTT
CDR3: CATSSGGLDTQYF

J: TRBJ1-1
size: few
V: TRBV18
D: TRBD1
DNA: TGTGCCAGCTCACCAGGACAGGGTAGTTGGGGTGGCACTGAAGCTTTCTTT
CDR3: CASSPGQGSWGGTEAFF

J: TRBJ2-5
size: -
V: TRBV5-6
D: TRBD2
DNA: TGTGCCAGCAGCTCCCTAGCGGGAGTAAGTGTGGAGACCCAGTACTTC
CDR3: CASSSLAGVSVETQYF

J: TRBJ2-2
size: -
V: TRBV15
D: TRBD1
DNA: TGTGCCACCAGCAGAGATATGGGGACAGCGAACACCGGGGAGCTGTTTTTT
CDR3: CATSRDMGTANTGELFF

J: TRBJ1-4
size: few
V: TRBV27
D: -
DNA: TGTGCCAGCAGTTTATCCCCAGGGTTGGGGGGGGAAAAACTGTTTTTT
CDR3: CASSLSPGLGGEKLFF

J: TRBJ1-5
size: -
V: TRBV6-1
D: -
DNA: TGTGCCAGCAGTGATCAAGGGTTGGGGGGGACGCCCCAGCATTTT
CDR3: CASSDQGLGGTPQHF

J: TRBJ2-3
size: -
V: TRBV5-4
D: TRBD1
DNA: TGTGCCAGCAGCCCGGGACAGGGTCGGGTAGATACGCAGTATTTT
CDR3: CASSPGQGRVDTQYF